Listed below are T cell receptor beta chains from one sample, sequenced in a study of early T cells in non-severe SARS-CoV-2 infection. MiXCR was run by TCRdb on the 5' RACE reads, yielding one entry per CDR3 protein. The sample has 29,000 or so distinct CDR3 sequences, 4% to 5.5% seen once; the top ten hold roughly a tenth. The source material was whole blood. The receptors stem from an adult who was a healthcare worker with PCR-confirmed SARS-CoV-2 infection or an uninfected control (not recorded which). Each CDR3 is given with its conserved first and last residue. The D gene is left open where the match is weak. Size values are once, few and many counts, or a class for expanded clones, and some rows have none.

v_gene,d_gene,abundance,j_gene,CDR3nt,CDR3aa
TRBV5-4,NA,many,TRBJ1-2,TGTGCCAGCAGCCCAAGCAAGAGGTCCTATGGCTACACCTTC,CASSPSKRSYGYTF
TRBV29-1,NA,many,TRBJ1-2,TGCAGCGTTACCCGGGACAATAGCTACACCTTC,CSVTRDNSYTF
TRBV11-2,NA,many,TRBJ2-2,TGTGCCAGCAGCAAAGGTGGAGGGGGCGTTGCCGGGGAGCTGTTTTTT,CASSKGGGGVAGELFF
TRBV11-2,NA,medium-sized,TRBJ2-5,TGTGCCAGCAGCCGAGATGGGGCAGGGGCGACGGAGACCCAGTACTTC,CASSRDGAGATETQYF
TRBV10-3,NA,many,TRBJ2-7,TGTGCCATCAGTGAGGGGAGAGGCAGAACCTACGAGCAGTACTTC,CAISEGRGRTYEQYF
TRBV7-6,NA,few,TRBJ2-2,TGTGCCAGCAGCTTAAACAGGGCCACCGGGGAGCTGTTTTTT,CASSLNRATGELFF
TRBV7-9,TRBD1,many,TRBJ2-3,TGTGCCAGCAGCCCGAGGAAGGGGGCGAACCCCCGCGGAGATACGCAGTATTTT,CASSPRKGANPRGDTQYF
TRBV10-1,NA,medium-sized,TRBJ1-1,TGCGCCAGCAGAGCCCGGGAGAACACTGAAGCTTTCTTT,CASRARENTEAFF
TRBV2,TRBD2,many,TRBJ2-1,TGTGCCAGCAGTAGACTAGCGGGGGGGCCCGACAATGAGCAGTTCTTC,CASSRLAGGPDNEQFF
TRBV7-9,NA,many,TRBJ1-4,TGTGCCAGCAGCCCGCAGACATCAACTAATGAAAAACTGTTTTTT,CASSPQTSTNEKLFF
TRBV6-5,NA,many,TRBJ2-7,TGTGCCAGCAGTTACTCGCGGCAGTCTAAGGACGAGCAGTACTTC,CASSYSRQSKDEQYF
TRBV6-2/TRBV6-3,NA,NA,TRBJ2-1,TGTGCCAGCAGGAAAACCACAGTGGCAGGGGCTAATGAGCAGTTCTTC,CASRKTTVAGANEQFF
TRBV4-3,NA,many,TRBJ1-1,TGCGCCAGCAGCCAAGATCGGGTCCGCGCTGAAGCTTTCTTT,CASSQDRVRAEAFF
TRBV11-2,TRBD2,medium-sized,TRBJ2-1,TGTGCCAGCAGCTTCGGACTAGCGGGGACGGGTGAGCAGTTCTTC,CASSFGLAGTGEQFF
TRBV11-2,TRBD1,NA,TRBJ1-2,TGTGCCAGCAGCTCTAACAGGGGCGCCTACACCTTC,CASSSNRGAYTF
TRBV6-1,NA,medium-sized,TRBJ2-2,TGTGCCAGCAGTAAAAGAGAAACCGGGGAGCTGTTTTTT,CASSKRETGELFF
TRBV3-1,NA,NA,TRBJ1-1,TGTGCCAGCAGCCAAGTTGGGCAAACGGCTTTCTTT,CASSQVGQTAFF
TRBV7-6,NA,few,TRBJ1-4,TGTGCCAGCAGCCAAGGGACGGCCTCGTGGAAACTGTTTTTT,CASSQGTASWKLFF
TRBV10-2,TRBD1,many,TRBJ1-2,TGCGCCAGCAGTACAGGGGCGGATGGCTACACCTTC,CASSTGADGYTF
TRBV10-2,NA,many,TRBJ2-1,TGCGCCAGCAGTGAGTCATTAGCGGCAAACAATGAGCAGTTCTTC,CASSESLAANNEQFF
TRBV29-1,NA,many,TRBJ1-4,TGCAGCGTTTGGGGTGCAACTAATGAAAAACTGTTTTTT,CSVWGATNEKLFF
TRBV12-3/TRBV12-4,TRBD2,many,TRBJ2-7,TGTGCCAGCAGACGTCAACTAGCGGGGGCCTACGAGCAGTACTTC,CASRRQLAGAYEQYF
TRBV7-6,NA,few,TRBJ2-1,TGTGCCAGCAGCTCCCGGGACAAACACAATGAGCAGTTCTTC,CASSSRDKHNEQFF
TRBV13,TRBD1,many,TRBJ2-5,TGTGCCAGCAGCTTAACCCAACAGGGGGGAGAGACCCAGTACTTC,CASSLTQQGGETQYF
TRBV27,TRBD1,many,TRBJ2-1,TGTGCCAGCACCGACCGGGACAGGGGGTGGGAAGAGCAGTTCTTC,CASTDRDRGWEEQFF
TRBV4-1,NA,many,TRBJ1-5,TGCGCCAGCAGCCAAGATGGGACCCTAAAGCTCAATCAGCCCCAGCATTTT,CASSQDGTLKLNQPQHF
TRBV3-1,NA,many,TRBJ1-1,TGTGCCAGCAGCCAAGATCAAGGGAGGCCTGAAGCTTTCTTT,CASSQDQGRPEAFF
TRBV21-1,NA,many,TRBJ1-6,TGTGCCAGCAGCAAAGGACAGGGGAGCTCCTATAATTCACCCCTCCACTTT,CASSKGQGSSYNSPLHF
TRBV9,NA,many,TRBJ2-2,TGTGCCAGCAGCGCCCGCCCCAGGGACACCGCGAACACCGGGGAGCTGTTTTTT,CASSARPRDTANTGELFF
TRBV19,NA,few,TRBJ2-3,TGTGCCAGTAGTATGTGGACCCCGAGGGAATCAGATACGCAGTATTTT,CASSMWTPRESDTQYF
TRBV5-1,NA,many,TRBJ2-7,TGCGCCAGCAGCTTAAGTACGGGGTCCTACGAGCAGTACTTC,CASSLSTGSYEQYF
TRBV19,NA,many,TRBJ1-6,TGTGCCAGTAGTATACTCGAGTCGTCCAATTCACCCCTCCACTTT,CASSILESSNSPLHF
TRBV6-5,NA,many,TRBJ2-7,TGTGCCAGCAGTTACTCAGGGGCGGGGTCCTACGAGCAGTACTTC,CASSYSGAGSYEQYF
TRBV18,NA,many,TRBJ2-5,TGTGCCAGCTCCCCGAGGGGACGGGAGACCCAGTACTTC,CASSPRGRETQYF
TRBV28,NA,many,TRBJ1-5,TGTGCCAGCAGTCAGAGGGGGGTCTTTAATCAGCCCCAGCATTTT,CASSQRGVFNQPQHF
TRBV7-9,NA,NA,TRBJ2-1,TGTGCCAGCAGCCCTACCCGGGGGTCCTACAATGAGCAGTTCTTC,CASSPTRGSYNEQFF
TRBV6-2/TRBV6-3,NA,NA,TRBJ2-5,TGTGCCAGCAGTTACGATTTGGCAGTCAGGACCCAGTACTTC,CASSYDLAVRTQYF
TRBV7-2,NA,many,TRBJ1-1,TGTGCCAGCAGCTTAGCGGGCAGGGGGAACACTGAAGCTTTCTTT,CASSLAGRGNTEAFF
TRBV29-1,NA,many,TRBJ2-5,TGCAGCGTCCCAGACAGAAGGCGGGAGACCCAGTACTTC,CSVPDRRRETQYF
TRBV29-1,NA,many,TRBJ1-1,TGCAGCGTTGAACTACACCAAAAGAACACTGAAGCTTTCTTT,CSVELHQKNTEAFF
TRBV6-1,TRBD2,many,TRBJ2-2,TGTGCCAGCAGTGATCTACTGTATGGGGGAGGGAGGCGCGGGGAGCTGTTTTTT,CASSDLLYGGGRRGELFF
TRBV7-9,NA,many,TRBJ2-1,TGTGCCAGCAGCTTAGCCAGGCGTCAAAACAATGAGCAGTTCTTC,CASSLARRQNNEQFF
TRBV5-4,NA,many,TRBJ2-7,TGTGCCAGCAGCTTGGCCCTTAGGGCCACCAACTCCTACGAGCAGTACTTC,CASSLALRATNSYEQYF
TRBV28,NA,NA,TRBJ2-7,TGTGCCAGCAGTGAGATCTCCTACGAGCAGTACTTC,CASSEISYEQYF
TRBV5-1,TRBD1,many,TRBJ2-1,TGCGCCAGCAGCTTGGAGCGCGTCGACAGGGATGAGCAGTTCTTC,CASSLERVDRDEQFF